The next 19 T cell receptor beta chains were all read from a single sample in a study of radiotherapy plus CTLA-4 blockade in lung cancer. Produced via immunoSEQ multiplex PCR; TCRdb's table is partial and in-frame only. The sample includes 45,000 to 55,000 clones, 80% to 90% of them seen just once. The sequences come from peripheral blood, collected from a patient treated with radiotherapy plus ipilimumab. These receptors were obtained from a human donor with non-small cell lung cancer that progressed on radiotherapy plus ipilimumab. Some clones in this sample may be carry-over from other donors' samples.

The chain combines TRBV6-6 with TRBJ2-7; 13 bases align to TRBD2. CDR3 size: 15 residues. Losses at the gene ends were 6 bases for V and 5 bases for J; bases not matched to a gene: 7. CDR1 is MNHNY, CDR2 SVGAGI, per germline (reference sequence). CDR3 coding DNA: TGTGCCAGCAGCCTACTAGCGGGAGGGCCGAACGAGCAGTACTTC. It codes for CASSLLAGGPNEQYF.

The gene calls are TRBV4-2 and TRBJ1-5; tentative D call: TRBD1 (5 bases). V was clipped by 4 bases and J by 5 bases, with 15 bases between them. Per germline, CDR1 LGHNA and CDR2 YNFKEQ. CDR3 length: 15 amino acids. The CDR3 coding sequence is TGTGCCAGCAGCCGCATTTCAGGGTATGATCAGCCCCAGCATTTT. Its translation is CASSRISGYDQPQHF.

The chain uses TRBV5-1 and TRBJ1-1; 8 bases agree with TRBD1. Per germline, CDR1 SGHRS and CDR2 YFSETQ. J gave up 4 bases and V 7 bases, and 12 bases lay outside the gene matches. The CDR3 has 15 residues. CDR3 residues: CASAIQGARGTEAFF. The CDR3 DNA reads TGCGCCAGCGCCATTCAGGGGGCCAGGGGCACTGAAGCTTTCTTT.

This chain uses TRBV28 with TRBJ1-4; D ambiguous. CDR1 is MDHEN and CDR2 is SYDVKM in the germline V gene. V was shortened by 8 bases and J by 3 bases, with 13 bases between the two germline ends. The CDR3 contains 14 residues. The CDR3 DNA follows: TGTGCCAGCGGAGGAGGCAGTGCTAATGAAAAACTGTTTTTT. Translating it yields CASGGGSANEKLFF.

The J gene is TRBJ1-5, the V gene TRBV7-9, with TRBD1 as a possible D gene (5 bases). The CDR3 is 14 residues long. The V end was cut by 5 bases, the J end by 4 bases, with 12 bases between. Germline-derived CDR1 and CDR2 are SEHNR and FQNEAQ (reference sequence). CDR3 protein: CASSPVDINQPQHF. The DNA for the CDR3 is TGTGCCAGCAGCCCAGTGGACATTAATCAGCCCCAGCATTTT. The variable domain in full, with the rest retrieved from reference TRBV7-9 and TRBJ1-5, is DTGVSQNPRHKITKRGQNVTFRCDPISEHNRLYWYRQTLGQGPEFLTYFQNEAQLEKSRLLSDRFSAERPKGSFSTLEIQRTEQGDSAMYLCASSPVDINQPQHFGDGTRLSIL.

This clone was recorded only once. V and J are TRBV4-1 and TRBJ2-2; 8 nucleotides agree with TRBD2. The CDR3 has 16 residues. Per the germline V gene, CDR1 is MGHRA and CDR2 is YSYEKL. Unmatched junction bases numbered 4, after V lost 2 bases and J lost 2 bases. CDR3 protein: CASSQLTSGNTGELFF. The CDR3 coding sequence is TGCGCCAGCAGCCAATTAACTAGCGGCAACACCGGGGAGCTGTTTTTT.

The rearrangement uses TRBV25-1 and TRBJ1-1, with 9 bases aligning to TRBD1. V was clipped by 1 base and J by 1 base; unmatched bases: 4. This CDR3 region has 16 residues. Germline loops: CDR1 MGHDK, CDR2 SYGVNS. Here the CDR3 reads CASSEFEGQGNTEAFF. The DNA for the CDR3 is TGTGCCAGCAGTGAATTTGAGGGACAGGGGAACACTGAAGCTTTCTTT.

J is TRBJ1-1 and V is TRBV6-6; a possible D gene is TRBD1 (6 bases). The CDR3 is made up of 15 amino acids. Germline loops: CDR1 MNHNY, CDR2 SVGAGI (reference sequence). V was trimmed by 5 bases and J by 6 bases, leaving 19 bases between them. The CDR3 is CASSVDSSYPAEAFF. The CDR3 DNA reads TGTGCCAGCAGTGTGGACAGCAGCTATCCCGCTGAAGCTTTCTTT.

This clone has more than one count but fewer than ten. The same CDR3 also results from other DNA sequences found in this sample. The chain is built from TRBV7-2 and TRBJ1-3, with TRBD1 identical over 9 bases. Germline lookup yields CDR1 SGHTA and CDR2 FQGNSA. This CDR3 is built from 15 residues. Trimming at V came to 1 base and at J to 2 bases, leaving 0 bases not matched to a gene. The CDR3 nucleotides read TGTGCCAGCAGCTTAGACAGGGGGCCTGGAAACACCATATATTTT. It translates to CASSLDRGPGNTIYF.

The DNA for the CDR3 is TGTGCCATCAGCCCCGACTCAGACAGGGGGCGCCGGTACGAGCAGTACTTC. Translation: CAISPDSDRGRRYEQYF. The V call is TRBV10-3, the J call TRBJ2-7; 10 bases agree with TRBD1. V was clipped by 6 bases and J by 4 bases; unmatched bases: 15. The germline V gene encodes CDR1 ENHRY and CDR2 SYGVKD. The CDR3 runs to 17 residues.

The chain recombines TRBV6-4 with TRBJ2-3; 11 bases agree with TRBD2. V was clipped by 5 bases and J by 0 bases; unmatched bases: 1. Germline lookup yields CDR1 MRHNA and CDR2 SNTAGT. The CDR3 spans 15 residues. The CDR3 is CASSRTSGSTDTQYF. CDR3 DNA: TGTGCCAGCAGTAGGACTAGCGGGAGCACAGATACGCAGTATTTT.

The CDR3 loop is CASSVAVATSGTDTQYF. The CDR3 DNA reads as TGTGCCAGCAGCGTAGCTGTTGCGACTAGCGGGACAGATACGCAGTATTTT. This chain uses TRBV9 with TRBJ2-3, with 10 bases aligning to TRBD2. CDR1 and CDR2 from the germline V gene are SGDLS and YYNGEE. The ends lost 0 bases at V and 3 bases at J; junction bases unmatched: 7. There are 17 residues in the CDR3.

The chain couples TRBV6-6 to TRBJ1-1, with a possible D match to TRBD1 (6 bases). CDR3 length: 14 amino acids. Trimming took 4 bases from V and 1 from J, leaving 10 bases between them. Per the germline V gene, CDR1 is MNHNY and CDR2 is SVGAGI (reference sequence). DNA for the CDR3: TGTGCCAGCAGTTGGACGACAGGGAACACTGAAGCTTTCTTT. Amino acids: CASSWTTGNTEAFF.

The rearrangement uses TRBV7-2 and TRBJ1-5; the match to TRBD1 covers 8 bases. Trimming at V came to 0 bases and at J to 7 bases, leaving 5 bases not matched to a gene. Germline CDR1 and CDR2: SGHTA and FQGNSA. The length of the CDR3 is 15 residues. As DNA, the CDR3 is TGTGCCAGCAGCTTAGCAGGACAGGGTCGCCAGCCCCAGCATTTT. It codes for CASSLAGQGRQPQHF.

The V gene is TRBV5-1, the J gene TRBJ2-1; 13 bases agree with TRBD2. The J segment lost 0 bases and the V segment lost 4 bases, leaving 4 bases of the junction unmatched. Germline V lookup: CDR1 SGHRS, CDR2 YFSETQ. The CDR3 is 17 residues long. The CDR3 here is CASSPGLAGASYNEQFF. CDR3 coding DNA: TGCGCCAGCAGCCCTGGACTAGCGGGGGCCTCCTACAATGAGCAGTTCTTC.

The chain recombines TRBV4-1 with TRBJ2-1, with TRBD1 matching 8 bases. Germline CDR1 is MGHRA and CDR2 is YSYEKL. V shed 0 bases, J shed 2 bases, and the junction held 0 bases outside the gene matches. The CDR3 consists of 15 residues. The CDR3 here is CASSQDRGPYNEQFF. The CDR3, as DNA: TGCGCCAGCAGCCAAGACAGGGGGCCCTACAATGAGCAGTTCTTC.

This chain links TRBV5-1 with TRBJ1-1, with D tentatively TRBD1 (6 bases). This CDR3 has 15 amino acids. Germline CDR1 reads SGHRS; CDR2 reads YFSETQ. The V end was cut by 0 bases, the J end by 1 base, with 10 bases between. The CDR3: CASSLGTVRNTEAFF. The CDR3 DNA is TGCGCCAGCAGCTTGGGGACAGTAAGGAACACTGAAGCTTTCTTT.

CDR3 sequence: CASSLGTGEETQYF. The CDR3 bases are TGTGCCAGCAGCTTAGGGACAGGGGAAGAGACCCAGTACTTC. The rearrangement uses TRBV13 and TRBJ2-5, with 8 bases lining up with TRBD1. Germline CDR1 is PRHDT and CDR2 is FYEKMQ (reference sequence). J lost 3 bases, V lost 0 bases, and 0 bases had no gene match. This CDR3 is 14 amino acids long.

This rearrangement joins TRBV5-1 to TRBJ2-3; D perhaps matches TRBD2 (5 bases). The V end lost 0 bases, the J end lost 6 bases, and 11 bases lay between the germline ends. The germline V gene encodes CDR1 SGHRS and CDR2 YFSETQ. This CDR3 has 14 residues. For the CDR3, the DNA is TGCGCCAGCAGCTTGGCAGCGGCTGGGGATACGCAGTATTTT. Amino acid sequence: CASSLAAAGDTQYF.